Included here is one TCR beta chain sequence, with context. Its antigen is currently unknown. This is likely an artifact of a read error, given a far larger clone one base away. These data belong to a study of prognosis after radiotherapy for stage I lung cancer. Across the study: Stage I non-small cell lung cancer patients were enrolled from April 2018 to January 2019. About five patients had oligometastatic NSCLC after surgical resection of the primary tumor, and roughly 14 had newly diagnosed primary stage I lung tumors. In total, about twelve men and six or seven women took part as patients, aged roughly 53 to 85 with a median of approximately 74 years. Study-wide points: Unique TCR clone counts dropped after stereotactic body radiation therapy, from a median of around 10,000 to 6,900.

Starting from genomic DNA, TCR beta CDR3 was amplified through two-round multiplex PCR. Every TRBV and TRBJ gene had its own specific primer in first-round PCR. TCRdb used MiXCR to reprocess the multiplex PCR reads, holding one entry per CDR3 protein. The table records about 34,000 distinct CDR3 sequences, under 35% of them present only once. Germline V gene lookup returns CDR1 MNHEY and CDR2 SVGEGT. The V and J ends lost 7 bases and 6 bases respectively, with 8 bases between them. The CDR3 is made up of 11 amino acids. V and J are TRBV6-2 or TRBV6-3 and TRBJ2-3; D gene ambiguous. The sequence derives from a donor over 45 with non-small cell lung cancer. This specimen was PBMCs, taken before or after stereotactic body radiation therapy (not recorded which). The CDR3 protein is CASINLDTQYF. In DNA form, the CDR3 reads TGTGCCAGCATCAATTTGGATACGCAGTATTTT.